This entry describes one TCR beta chain. Its cognate antigen is unknown. V lost 1 base to trimming and J lost 0 bases, with 9 bases between them. The CDR3 runs to 15 residues. In germline, CDR1 is MNHNS, CDR2 SASEGT. Profiling relied on immunoSEQ multiplex PCR, and the TCRdb table lists in-frame clones only, not all of them. The sample lists about 28,000 clones, roughly 79% seen once, with more than 9.5% in the top ten. The sample originates from a study of OX40 agonist ivuxolimab in advanced cancers. Overall study: Given to patients was ivuxolimab, an agonistic anti-OX40 (CD134) antibody. Participants, 75% to 85% male, averaged approximately 65 years of age, ranging from roughly 20 to 80.

Broader study findings: Compared with CD4+, CD8+ T cells on average had more expanded clones.

This sequence was found in an adult with an advanced solid tumor such as melanoma, head and neck, liver or kidney cancer. The sample here was CD4+ or CD8+ T cells sorted from blood, taken in a trial of the OX40 agonist ivuxolimab. The gene calls are TRBV6-1 and TRBJ1-2, with TRBD1 as a possible D gene (5 bases). CDR3 loop: CASSEDGGSNYGYTF. The CDR3 region has the DNA TGTGCCAGCAGTGAAGACGGGGGATCTAACTATGGCTACACCTTC.